The 21 T cell receptor beta chains reported below all come from one sample, sequenced in a study of T cells in Graves' hyperthyroidism and ophthalmopathy (dated by TCRdb to 2018 to 2020). Library preparation was by multiplex PCR. Instrument on record: Illumina HiSeq 2000. Amplification of TCR beta CDR3 regions was carried out from RNA transcripts. For the first round of RT-PCR on the TCR CDR3, the HTBI primer set was used together with the Qiagen OneStep RT-PCR kit. The raw public data were reprocessed by TCRdb itself: fastp quality trimming at Q25, MiXCR clonotype calling, in-frame beta chains only. Rows with one shared CDR3 protein collapse into an entry with the most common genes and DNA. This sample lists 600,000 to 700,000 distinct CDR3 sequences; around 15% were detected once. About 4% of the sample is taken by the ten largest. Source material: blood. These receptors originate from a woman aged 35 to 49 with Graves' ophthalmopathy.

This clonotype was recorded many times. This could be a read error, since a much larger clone is one nucleotide away. No conserved phenylalanine or tryptophan ends this CDR3, so it is likely a read error. The V and J genes are TRBV12-3 or TRBV12-4 and TRBJ2-7; 12 bases fit TRBD2. CDR3 size: 14 residues. J was trimmed by 3 bases and V by 5 bases; bases with no gene match: 2. CDR3 sequence: CASSRTSGNYEQYL. The DNA of the CDR3 is TGTGCCAGCAGTCGGACTAGCGGGAACTACGAGCAGTACCTC.

Turning to this clonotype: A much larger clone differs by one base, so this may be a read error. V and J are TRBV10-3 and TRBJ1-1; D gene ambiguous. Germline V gives CDR1 ENHRY, CDR2 SYGVKD. The CDR3 has 13 amino acids. Trimming removed 7 bases from V and 3 bases from J, with 12 bases in between. The CDR3: CAITMGRDTEAFF. CDR3 coding DNA: TGTGCCATCACCATGGGCCGGGACACTGAAGCTTTCTTT.

In its sample, this clonotype was seen a few times. The chain joins TRBV5-6 to TRBJ1-2; possibly TRBD1 for D (6 bases). Germline CDR1 and CDR2: SGHDT and YYEEEE. This CDR3 region has 16 residues. Trimming cost V 3 bases and J 5 bases, with 20 bases left between them. Here the CDR3 DNA reads TGTGCCAGCAGCTCGTTCGGGGGGGCATCGGTTTATGGCTACACCTTC. It encodes CASSSFGGASVYGYTF.

This clonotype was recorded many times. The V gene is TRBV7-8, the J gene TRBJ1-5; D is undetermined. The germline V and J ends were trimmed by 1 base and 5 bases, with 12 bases remaining between them. The CDR3 consists of 15 residues. CDR1 and CDR2 (germline): SGHVS, FQNEAQ. The CDR3 is CASSLGVPNYQPQHF. In DNA form, the CDR3 reads TGTGCCAGCAGCTTAGGAGTACCCAACTATCAGCCCCAGCATTTT.

The rearrangement uses TRBV6-1 and TRBJ1-2, with unresolved D. CDR3 size: 13 residues. In germline, CDR1 is MNHNS, CDR2 SASEGT. V was trimmed by 3 bases and J by 6 bases, leaving 11 bases between them. CDR3 in amino acids: CASSEASVDGYTF. DNA of the CDR3: TGTGCCAGCAGTGAGGCGTCGGTAGATGGCTACACCTTC.

This clonotype was recorded a few times. The chain recombines TRBV6-1 with TRBJ1-3, with D maybe TRBD1 (6 bases). Germline values: CDR1 MNHNS, CDR2 SASEGT. Trimming shortened V by 8 bases and J by 1 base, and 9 bases separated the two germline ends. The CDR3 is made up of 13 amino acids. The CDR3: CASGGQSGNTIYF. CDR3 DNA sequence: TGTGCCAGCGGGGGCCAGTCTGGAAACACCATATATTTT.

This clonotype has at least ten counts. The J gene is TRBJ2-2, the V gene TRBV6-5; 9 bases map to TRBD1. J lost 1 base, V lost 4 bases, and 4 bases had no gene match. This CDR3 spans 16 amino acids. CDR1 MNHEY and CDR2 SVGAGI come from the germline V gene. CDR3 nucleotides: TGTGCCAGCAGTTCAACAGGGGGCTGGAACACCGGGGAGCTGTTTTTT. This sequence encodes CASSSTGGWNTGELFF.

This clonotype was found many times. The rearrangement joins TRBV19 to TRBJ2-1, with D perhaps matching TRBD2 (6 bases). This CDR3 contains 14 residues. V lost 3 bases to trimming and J lost 4 bases, with 10 bases between them. Germline CDR1 LNHDA, CDR2 SQIVND (reference sequence). The CDR3, as DNA: TGTGCCAGTAGTATTGCCGCGGGATACAATGAGCAGTTCTTC. The encoded protein is CASSIAAGYNEQFF.

This clonotype has ten or more counts. This sequence joins TRBV7-8 and TRBJ2-7; TRBD2 might be the D (6 bases). This CDR3 is 14 amino acids long. Germline CDR1 SGHVS, CDR2 FQNEAQ. Trimming cost V 4 bases and J 1 base, with 11 bases left between them. The DNA of the CDR3 is TGTGCCAGCAGCTGGGGGGAGCGGTCCTACGAGCAGTACTTC. Translating gives CASSWGERSYEQYF.

In its sample, this clonotype was seen a few times. This CDR3 is CASSFGLQDTQYF. The DNA of the CDR3 is TGTGCCAGCAGTTTCGGGCTTCAAGATACGCAGTATTTT. V and J are TRBV12-3 or TRBV12-4 and TRBJ2-3; D remains unclear. V dropped 3 bases and J dropped 5 bases, with 9 bases sitting between them. This CDR3 contains 13 residues.

This clonotype was seen only a few times. V and J are TRBV18 and TRBJ1-5; 9 nucleotides agree with TRBD1. In germline, CDR1 is KGHSH, CDR2 LQKENI. V shed 2 bases, J shed 6 bases, and the junction held 2 bases outside the gene matches. The CDR3 totals 14 residues. The CDR3 nucleotides are TGTGCCAGCTCACCAGGGACAGGGCCTCAGCCCCAGCATTTT. Residues: CASSPGTGPQPQHF.

At least ten counts were recorded for this clonotype. This chain links TRBV12-5 with TRBJ2-7, with D unresolved. Germline assignment: CDR1 LGHNT and CDR2 FRNRAP. The V end lost 0 bases, the J end lost 4 bases, and 4 bases lay between the germline ends. The CDR3 sequence is 12 residues long. CDR3 amino acids: CASGLVLYEQYF. DNA for the CDR3: TGTGCTAGTGGTTTGGTACTTTACGAGCAGTACTTC.

This clonotype appeared many times. The rearrangement uses TRBV20-1 and TRBJ1-1, with unresolved D. This CDR3 is built from 12 residues. Germline CDR1 and CDR2: DFQATT and SNEGSKA (reference sequence). The V and J ends lost 6 bases and 2 bases respectively, with 10 bases between them. CDR3 protein: CSAPMDNTEAFF. CDR3 sequence (DNA): TGCAGTGCCCCTATGGACAACACTGAAGCTTTCTTT.

The rearrangement uses TRBV20-1 and TRBJ1-5, with D uncertain. The V gene's germline CDR1 is DFQATT and CDR2 SNEGSKA (reference sequence). Trimming removed 0 bases at V and 9 bases at J, with 15 bases between. The CDR3 covers 14 residues. This chain's CDR3 is CSARDSIVLGPQHF. The CDR3 nucleotides are TGCAGTGCTAGAGATTCGATAGTTTTAGGGCCCCAGCATTTT.

At least ten counts were recorded for this clonotype. The chain has TRBV29-1 and TRBJ1-2; D unresolved. Trimming cost V 6 bases and J 5 bases, with 10 bases left between them. Germline CDR1 and CDR2: SQVTM and ANQGSEA. The length of the CDR3 is 11 residues. The CDR3 nucleotides are TGCAGCGTGTTAGCGGGATATGGCTACACCTTC. Its protein is CSVLAGYGYTF.

This clonotype appeared many times. J is TRBJ1-1 and V is TRBV19; D is unresolved. The germline V gene has CDR1 LNHDA and CDR2 SQIVND (reference sequence). The CDR3 has 15 residues. V lost 3 bases to trimming and J lost 6 bases, with 17 bases between them. The CDR3 sequence: CASSISQSGRAEAFF. The CDR3 DNA follows: TGTGCCAGTAGTATCTCGCAGTCAGGTAGGGCTGAAGCTTTCTTT.

In its sample, this clonotype was seen many times. The CDR3 here is CASSAGLAKNIQYF. The CDR3 DNA sequence: TGTGCCAGTAGCGCTGGGCTAGCCAAAAACATTCAGTACTTC. The rearrangement links TRBV19 to TRBJ2-4; no reliable D call. The germline gives CDR1 LNHDA, CDR2 SQIVND (reference sequence). Between the trimmed V and J ends, which lost 6 bases and 0 bases, there was a span of 9 bases. CDR3 length equals 14 residues.

This clonotype was recorded many times. The CDR3 DNA reads as TGTGCCAGCAGTACCACCGGGGGGGCGGGGTACGAGCAGTACTTC. Amino acid sequence: CASSTTGGAGYEQYF. The chain carries TRBV28 and TRBJ2-7; 8 bases match TRBD2. CDR3 size: 15 residues. Germline values: CDR1 MDHEN, CDR2 SYDVKM. With 5 bases clipped from V and 4 bases from J, the junction kept 10 bases outside the gene matches. Full variable domain (outside the CDR3, taken from reference TRBV28 and TRBJ2-7): DVKVTQSSRYLVKRTGEKVFLECVQDMDHENMFWYRQDPGLGLRLIYFSYDVKMKEKGDIPEGYSVSREKKERFSLILESASTNQTSMYLCASSTTGGAGYEQYFGPGTRLTVT.

The chain combines TRBV5-6 with TRBJ2-7; TRBD2 agrees at 12 bases. Germline values: CDR1 SGHDT, CDR2 YYEEEE. Trimming took 4 bases from V and 3 from J; bases not matched to a gene: 5. CDR3 length: 15 amino acids. The CDR3 is CASSRGTSGYYEQYF. The CDR3 DNA reads TGTGCCAGCAGCCGTGGGACTAGCGGGTACTACGAGCAGTACTTC.

This clonotype has a count of ten or more. Compared with germline, one end of the junction differs, possibly owing to a read error. This rearrangement joins TRBV19 to TRBJ1-2; D remains ambiguous. There are 15 residues in the CDR3. The germline gives CDR1 LNHDA, CDR2 SQIVND (reference sequence). In DNA, the CDR3 is TGTGCCAGTAGTCTAGAGGAATCTCCTAACTATGGCTACACCTTC. Translating gives CASSLEESPNYGYTF.

This clonotype was counted at least ten times. The V gene is TRBV20-1, the J gene TRBJ1-5; the D gene is possibly TRBD1 (6 bases). The germline V gene has CDR1 DFQATT and CDR2 SNEGSKA (reference sequence). Trimming removed 3 bases from V and 5 bases from J, with 20 bases in between. The CDR3 sequence is 16 residues long. The CDR3 is CSARVRVGGGDQPQHF. In nucleotides, the CDR3 is TGCAGTGCTAGGGTCCGGGTCGGCGGGGGCGATCAGCCCCAGCATTTT.